These T cell receptor beta chains were read from a single sample in a study of OX40 agonist ivuxolimab in advanced cancers. The method was immunoSEQ multiplex PCR; TCRdb's version includes in-frame clones alone and lacks a portion of them. The sample lists tens of thousands of clones, around 81% occurring once. The starting material was CD4+ or CD8+ T cells sorted from blood, obtained in a trial of the OX40 agonist ivuxolimab. Receptors originate from an adult with an advanced solid tumor such as melanoma, head and neck, liver or kidney cancer. CDR3s include the opening cysteine and the closing phenylalanine or tryptophan. The D gene is left open where the match is weak. A clone size is listed for some rows: how often the clone was seen (once, few, many), or a class if it is expanded.

d_gene	abundance	v_gene	j_gene	CDR3nt	CDR3aa
.	.	TRBV5-4	TRBJ1-4	TGTGCCAGCAGCTTGGCCGGCGGAGGGGATGAAAAACTGTTTTTT	CASSLAGGGDEKLFF
TRBD1	.	TRBV13	TRBJ1-6	TGTGCCAGCAGCTCCAGGACAGGGGGAAGTAATTCACCCCTCCACTTT	CASSSRTGGSNSPLHF
TRBD1	.	TRBV29-1	TRBJ2-5	TGCAGCGTCACTCCCAAGACAGGGGTTACAAAGAGCCAGTACTTC	CSVTPKTGVTKSQYF
.	.	TRBV7-8	TRBJ1-4	TGTGCCAGCAGCTTAGAAGCAACTAATGAAAAACTGTTTTTT	CASSLEATNEKLFF
TRBD1	once	TRBV5-5	TRBJ1-2	TGTGCCAGCAGCTTGGCAAGGAAGACAGGGGTCTATGGCTACACCTTC	CASSLARKTGVYGYTF
TRBD2	.	TRBV4-2	TRBJ2-3	TGTGCCAGCAGCCAAGGAAGCGGGGGGGGTGAAGTTACGCAGTATTTT	CASSQGSGGGEVTQYF
TRBD1	.	TRBV7-9	TRBJ1-1	TGTGCCAGCAGCTCTCTTAGACAGGGGGCAATCCAGAACACTGAAGCTTTCTTT	CASSSLRQGAIQNTEAFF
.	once	TRBV7-2	TRBJ1-6	TGTGCCAGCAGCCAGGGGAATAATTCACCCCTCCACTTT	CASSQGNNSPLHF
TRBD1	.	TRBV30	TRBJ2-1	TGTGCCTGGAGTGTTGGGACAGGGATCAATGAGCAGTTCTTC	CAWSVGTGINEQFF
.	few	TRBV9	TRBJ2-4	TGTGCCAGCAGCCCCTGGGATAAACTAGCCAAAAACATTCAGTACTTC	CASSPWDKLAKNIQYF
TRBD2	.	TRBV5-5	TRBJ2-2	TGTGCCAGCAGCTCCTACAGCCAACGACTAGCGGGAAACACCGGGGAGCTGTTTTTT	CASSSYSQRLAGNTGELFF
.	.	TRBV18	TRBJ2-7	TGTGCCAGCTCACTTTTCGACGGGACCGAGCAGTACTTC	CASSLFDGTEQYF
.	.	TRBV10-2	TRBJ2-3	TGCGCCAGCAGTGAATACAGCACAGATACGCAGTATTTT	CASSEYSTDTQYF
.	.	TRBV11-2	TRBJ1-4	TGTGCCAGCCGGGGGGTAGGAGAAAAACTGTTTTTT	CASRGVGEKLFF
.	.	TRBV4-3	TRBJ2-7	TGCGCCAGCAGCCAAACCGGGACATACTACGAACAGTACTTC	CASSQTGTYYEQYF
.	.	TRBV7-2	TRBJ1-5	TGTGCCAGCAGCCAGGACCCGGGAAGCAATCAGCCCCAGCATTTT	CASSQDPGSNQPQHF
TRBD1	few	TRBV13	TRBJ1-2	TGTGCCAGCAGCGACAGCCGGGGACAGGCTTTATATGGCTACACCTTC	CASSDSRGQALYGYTF
.	once	TRBV6-5	TRBJ1-1	TGTGCCAGCAGTTTACAGGGTTTGGGCACTGAAGCTTTCTTT	CASSLQGLGTEAFF
.	.	TRBV13	TRBJ2-5	TGTGCCAGCAGGGGAGAGCCCCAAGAGACCCAGTACTTC	CASRGEPQETQYF
.	.	TRBV9	TRBJ2-4	TGTGCCAGCAGCGGAGGGGGTGGAGAAGACATTCAGTACTTC	CASSGGGGEDIQYF
TRBD1	.	TRBV7-2	TRBJ2-3	TGTGCCAGCAGCTCCGGGACAGGGTACCCAGATACGCAGTATTTT	CASSSGTGYPDTQYF
TRBD1	.	TRBV7-2	TRBJ2-7	TGTGCCAGCAACCGCGGGACAGGGCAGGACGAGCAGTACTTC	CASNRGTGQDEQYF
.	.	TRBV7-2	TRBJ2-7	TGCGCCAGCAGCCTAAGCGCCGGGAGCTACGAGCAGTACTTC	CASSLSAGSYEQYF
.	.	TRBV18	TRBJ1-2	TGTGCCAGCTCACCCGACGGGGGCGCCCCCTATGGCTACACCTTC	CASSPDGGAPYGYTF
TRBD1	.	TRBV29-1	TRBJ2-1	TGCAGCGGGGGACAGGGGACGATCTACAATGAGCAGTTCTTC	CSGGQGTIYNEQFF
.	.	TRBV28	TRBJ1-5	TGTGCCAGCAGTTTTTGGTACAACGACCCTTTAAGCAATCAGCCCCAGCATTTT	CASSFWYNDPLSNQPQHF
.	.	TRBV16	TRBJ1-5	TGTGCCAGCAGCCAATTTCCGGGGGGTAATCAGCCCCAGCATTTT	CASSQFPGGNQPQHF
TRBD2	.	TRBV7-2	TRBJ2-2	TGTGCCAGCAGCGTTAGCGGGGGGGCCTTCACCGGGGAGCTGTTTTTT	CASSVSGGAFTGELFF
TRBD1	.	TRBV7-9	TRBJ1-1	TGTGCCAGCAGCTTAGTCGGCAGGGGGTCGGTCACTGAAGCTTTCTTT	CASSLVGRGSVTEAFF
TRBD2	.	TRBV6-1	TRBJ2-2	TGTGCCAGCAGTTGGACTAGCGGGACCGGGGAGCTGTTTTTT	CASSWTSGTGELFF
TRBD1	once	TRBV5-1	TRBJ1-4	TGCGCCAGCAGCTTGGCCCCGCGACAGGGTAATGAAAAACTGTTTTTT	CASSLAPRQGNEKLFF
.	.	TRBV15	TRBJ2-4	TGTGCCACCAGCAGGAATCAGGGGTCTAAAAACATTCAGTACTTC	CATSRNQGSKNIQYF
TRBD1	.	TRBV7-3	TRBJ2-2	TGTGCCAGCAGCCTAAACAGGGGGGTCACCGGGGAGCTGTTTTTT	CASSLNRGVTGELFF
.	.	TRBV5-5	TRBJ2-3	TGTGCCAGCAGCTTGGACAGGGCCCGGAGCACAGATACGCAGTATTTT	CASSLDRARSTDTQYF
.	.	TRBV19	TRBJ2-2	TGTGCCAGTAGTATGGGGCGCCCGAGGACCGGGGAGCTGTTTTTT	CASSMGRPRTGELFF
TRBD1	.	TRBV30	TRBJ2-1	TGTGCCTGGAATAGACAGGGGAGTTTCAATGAGCAGTTCTTC	CAWNRQGSFNEQFF
.	.	TRBV19	TRBJ1-3	TGTGCCAGTAGTATTTTGGCTTCTGGAAACACCATATATTTT	CASSILASGNTIYF
.	.	TRBV28	TRBJ2-2	TGTGCCAGCAGCCAGATGGGCGGGGAGCTGTTTTTT	CASSQMGGELFF
.	.	TRBV7-2	TRBJ2-6	TGTGCCAGCAGCTTAGAAGGACCGATCTCTGGGGCCAACGTCCTGACTTTC	CASSLEGPISGANVLTF
.	.	TRBV11-3	TRBJ2-3	TGTGCCAGCAGCTTAGGGGTCAGAGGGGTAACAGATACGCAGTATTTT	CASSLGVRGVTDTQYF
TRBD2	once	TRBV7-8	TRBJ2-3	TGTGCCAGCAGCTTAGGTTGGAGCGGGAGTGTCGATACGCAGTATTTT	CASSLGWSGSVDTQYF
TRBD1	.	TRBV19	TRBJ2-7	TGTGCCAGTAGGAGGACAGGGTTGAGTTACGAGCAGTACTTC	CASRRTGLSYEQYF
.	.	TRBV30	TRBJ2-2	TGTGCCTGGGCCCCTATTATGACCGGGGAGCTGTTTTTT	CAWAPIMTGELFF
.	.	TRBV7-3	TRBJ2-5	TGTGCCAGCAGCTTTCAGGGTGGTCAAGAGACCCAGTACTTC	CASSFQGGQETQYF
.	few	TRBV28	TRBJ1-5	TGTGCCAGCAGTCCCATCAAGGGTCGCAATCAGCCCCAGCATTTT	CASSPIKGRNQPQHF
.	.	TRBV2	TRBJ2-1	TGTGCCAGCACCCAGGATTCAGGGTCTTACAATGAGCAGTTCTTC	CASTQDSGSYNEQFF
TRBD1	.	TRBV28	TRBJ2-2	TGTGCCAGCACTAGGGGGCCCGGGGAGCTGTTTTTT	CASTRGPGELFF
TRBD1	.	TRBV28	TRBJ1-5	TGTGCCAGCAGTTTGGGGACAGGTGGTGACGGTCAGCCCCAGCATTTT	CASSLGTGGDGQPQHF
TRBD2	.	TRBV7-3	TRBJ2-2	TGTGCCAGCAGCTTAGCCGCCGGGACTAGCGGGAGATACGGGGAGCTGTTTTTT	CASSLAAGTSGRYGELFF
.	.	TRBV27	TRBJ2-3	TGTGCCAGCAGAAGACTATCTCGGCAGGGCACAGATACGCAGTATTTT	CASRRLSRQGTDTQYF